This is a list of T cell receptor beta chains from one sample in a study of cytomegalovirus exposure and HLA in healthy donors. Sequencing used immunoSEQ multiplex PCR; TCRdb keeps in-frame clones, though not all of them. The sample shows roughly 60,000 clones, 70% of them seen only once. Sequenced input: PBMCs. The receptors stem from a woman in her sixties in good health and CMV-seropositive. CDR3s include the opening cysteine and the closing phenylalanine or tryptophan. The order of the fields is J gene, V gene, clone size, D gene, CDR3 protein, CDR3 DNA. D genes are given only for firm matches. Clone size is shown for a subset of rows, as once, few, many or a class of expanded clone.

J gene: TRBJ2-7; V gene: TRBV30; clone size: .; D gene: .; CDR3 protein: CAWSGRGYEQYF; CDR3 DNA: TGTGCCTGGAGTGGCCGGGGGTACGAGCAGTACTTC
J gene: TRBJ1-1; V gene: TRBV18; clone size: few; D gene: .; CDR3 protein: CASSPAQGCAEAFF; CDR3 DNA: TGTGCCAGCTCGCCGGCGCAGGGGTGCGCTGAAGCTTTCTTT
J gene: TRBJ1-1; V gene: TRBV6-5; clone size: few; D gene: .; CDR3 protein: CASSAGQTNTEAFF; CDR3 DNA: TGTGCCAGCAGCGCCGGACAGACGAACACTGAAGCTTTCTTT
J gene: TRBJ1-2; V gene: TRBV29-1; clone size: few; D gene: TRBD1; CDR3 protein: CSVDGWTGDGYTF; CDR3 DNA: TGCAGCGTTGATGGGTGGACAGGGGATGGCTACACCTTC
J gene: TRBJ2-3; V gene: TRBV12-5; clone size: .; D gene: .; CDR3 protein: CASGSRTLSVDTQYF; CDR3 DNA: TGTGCTAGTGGTTCCCGTACCCTCTCGGTGGATACGCAGTATTTT
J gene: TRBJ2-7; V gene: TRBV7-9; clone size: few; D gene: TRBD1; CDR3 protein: CASSPQRGTGRPYEQYF; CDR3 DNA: TGTGCCAGCAGCCCCCAACGCGGGACAGGTCGTCCCTACGAGCAGTACTTC
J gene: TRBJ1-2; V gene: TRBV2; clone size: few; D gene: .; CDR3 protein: CASSELGQDYGYTF; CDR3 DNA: TGTGCCAGCAGTGAGTTAGGACAAGACTATGGCTACACCTTC
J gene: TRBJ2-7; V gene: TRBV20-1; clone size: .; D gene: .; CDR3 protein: CTLATTSWDF; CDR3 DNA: TGCACCCTGGCTACTACGAGCTGGGACTTC
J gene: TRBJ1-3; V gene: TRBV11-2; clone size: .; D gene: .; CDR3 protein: CASTQGLRNTIYF; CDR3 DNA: TGTGCCAGCACTCAGGGACTTAGAAACACCATATATTTT
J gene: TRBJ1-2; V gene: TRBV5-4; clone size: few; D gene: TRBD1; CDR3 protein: CAGTSDRGTMTGGYTF; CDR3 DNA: TGTGCCGGGACCTCGGACAGGGGGACCATGACTGGAGGCTACACCTTC
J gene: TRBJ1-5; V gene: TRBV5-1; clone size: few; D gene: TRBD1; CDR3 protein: CASSLGTGLVNQPQHF; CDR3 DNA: TGCGCCAGCAGCCTAGGGACAGGCTTGGTTAATCAGCCCCAGCATTTT
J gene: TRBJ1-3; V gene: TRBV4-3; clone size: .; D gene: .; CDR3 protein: CASSPARGADSGNTIYF; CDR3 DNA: TGCGCCAGCAGCCCGGCGCGTGGAGCCGACTCTGGAAACACCATATATTTT
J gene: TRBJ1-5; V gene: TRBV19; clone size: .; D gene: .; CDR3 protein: CASSPRVDSNQPQHF; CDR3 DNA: TGTGCCAGTAGTCCCCGAGTTGATAGCAATCAGCCCCAGCATTTT
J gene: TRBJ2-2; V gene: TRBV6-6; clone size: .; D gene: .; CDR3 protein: CASTSGAENTGELFF; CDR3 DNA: TGTGCCAGCACCTCTGGGGCAGAGAACACCGGGGAGCTGTTTTTT
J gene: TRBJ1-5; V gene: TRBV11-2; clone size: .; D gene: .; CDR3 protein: CASSFGGDLNQPQHF; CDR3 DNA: TGTGCCAGCAGCTTTGGGGGGGACCTCAATCAGCCCCAGCATTTT
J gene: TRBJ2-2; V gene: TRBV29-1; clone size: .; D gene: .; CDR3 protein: CSVDGGSRGELFF; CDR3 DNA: TGCAGCGTTGATGGAGGATCTCGGGGGGAGCTGTTTTTT
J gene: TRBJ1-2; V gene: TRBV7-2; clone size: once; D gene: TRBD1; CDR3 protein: CASSLAWTGGEGYTF; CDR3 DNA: TGTGCCAGCAGCTTAGCATGGACAGGGGGGGAGGGCTACACCTTC
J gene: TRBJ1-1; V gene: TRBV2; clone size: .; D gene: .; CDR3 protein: CASSEWQDGTEAFF; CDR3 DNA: TGTGCCAGCAGTGAGTGGCAAGATGGCACTGAAGCTTTCTTT